This T cell receptor beta chain was recovered during a study of T cell responses to AZD1222 COVID-19 vaccine. Whole-study context: Some second doses came at about 4 weeks and others at about 12 weeks; these were pooled.

Assay used: immunoSEQ multiplex PCR; TCRdb lists only in-frame clones, some missing. Of 130,000 to 150,000 clones in the sample, about 90% are singletons; the top ten hold 1.5% to 2%. The CDR3 has 17 residues. The V and J ends lost 4 bases and 3 bases respectively, with 18 bases between them. Germline V gene data show CDR1 as LGHDT and CDR2 as YNNKEL (reference sequence). A few counts support this clone. What it binds is not known. Notes on the study in general: Sampling that yielded the repertoires occurred only after the peak T cell response. Clonal diversity was possibly underestimated; the donors were predominantly white British and more often female.

This receptor was identified in an adult in good health. The gene calls are TRBV3-1 (or the pseudogene TRBV3-2) and TRBJ1-4; TRBD1 is a possible D gene (6 bases). Sequenced material: peripheral blood, taken on day 0 of AZD1222 vaccination. Here the CDR3 reads CASSPGQMVGANEKLFF. CDR3 DNA sequence: TGTGCCAGCAGCCCTGGACAGATGGTTGGGGCTAATGAAAAACTGTTTTTT.